Listed below are T cell receptor beta chains from one sample, sequenced in a study of beta chain features in type 1 diabetes. The assay was immunoSEQ multiplex PCR, and TCRdb's table has in-frame clones only and misses some. This table has 350,000 to 400,000 clones, about 14% appearing once. The source material was naive CD4+ T cells from blood. The receptors were sampled from a young woman in good health. Both conserved end residues are part of each CDR3. A D gene is named only where the DNA matches it firmly. Size values are once, few and many counts, or a class for expanded clones, and some rows have none.

>few|TRBV29-1|TRBJ2-1|-
CSVDRRVNEQFF
TGCAGCGTTGACCGCAGGGTAAATGAGCAGTTCTTC
>few|TRBV7-9|TRBJ2-7|TRBD1
CASSFTGQGYREQYF
TGTGCCAGCAGCTTTACAGGACAGGGATATCGCGAGCAGTACTTC
>few|TRBV18|TRBJ2-3|-
CASSPPGHTDTQYF
TGTGCCAGCTCACCACCAGGACACACAGATACGCAGTATTTT
>few|TRBV4-3|TRBJ2-2|TRBD2
CASGKDSGRANTGELFF
TGCGCCAGCGGGAAAGATAGCGGGAGAGCGAACACCGGGGAGCTGTTTTTT
>few|TRBV7-3|TRBJ2-1|-
CASSHGGVVGSYNEQFF
TGTGCCAGCAGCCATGGCGGAGTTGTAGGCTCCTACAATGAGCAGTTCTTC
>few|TRBV30|TRBJ2-1|-
CTLSGGLGNEQFF
TGTACCTTATCAGGGGGGCTGGGGAATGAGCAGTTCTTC
>-|TRBV27|TRBJ2-2|-
CASSLHRATGELFF
TGTGCCAGCAGTTTACACAGGGCAACCGGGGAGCTGTTTTTT
>few|TRBV28|TRBJ2-5|-
CASSLLGRAGETQYF
TGTGCCAGCAGTTTATTAGGCAGGGCAGGAGAGACCCAGTACTTC
>-|TRBV5-1|TRBJ1-5|-
CASSLEGQGNQPQHF
TGCGCCAGCAGCTTGGAGGGGCAGGGGAATCAGCCCCAGCATTTT
>few|TRBV11-2|TRBJ2-2|-
CASRRQGFGELFF
TGTGCCAGCAGGAGGCAGGGGTTCGGGGAGCTGTTTTTT
>few|TRBV29-1|TRBJ2-3|TRBD1
CSVRGTGWIDTQYF
TGCAGCGTTCGAGGGACAGGGTGGATAGATACGCAGTATTTT
>-|TRBV27|TRBJ2-4|TRBD1
CASSPMGTALAKNIQYF
TGTGCCAGCAGTCCCATGGGGACAGCCTTAGCCAAAAACATTCAGTACTTC
>-|TRBV7-2|TRBJ1-5|-
CASTPQGFNQPQHF
TGTGCCAGCACCCCTCAGGGGTTCAATCAGCCCCAGCATTTT
>few|TRBV6-1|TRBJ2-5|-
CASSEIRLQETQYF
TGTGCCAGCAGTGAAATCCGACTCCAAGAGACCCAGTACTTC
>few|TRBV5-4|TRBJ2-7|-
CASSEGGNSYEQYF
TGTGCCAGCAGCGAGGGCGGGAACTCCTACGAGCAGTACTTC
>-|TRBV6-5|TRBJ2-5|-
CASNPTWASLETQYF
TGTGCCAGCAACCCCACGTGGGCTAGCCTGGAGACCCAGTACTTC
>-|TRBV10-3|TRBJ2-7|-
CAISRDAYEQYF
TGTGCCATCAGTCGGGATGCCTACGAGCAGTACTTC
>few|TRBV4-3|TRBJ2-2|TRBD2
CASSQGTSGNTGELFF
TGCGCCAGCAGCCAAGGGACTAGCGGGAACACCGGGGAGCTGTTTTTT
>-|TRBV7-9|TRBJ2-4|TRBD2
CASSLIAGTINIQYF
TGTGCCAGCAGCTTAATAGCGGGGACTATAAACATTCAGTACTTC
>few|TRBV6-5|TRBJ1-5|-
CASTRPGSNQPQHF
TGTGCCAGCACACGTCCGGGTTCTAATCAGCCCCAGCATTTT
>-|TRBV2|TRBJ2-2|TRBD1
CASKKGAFDTGELFF
TGTGCCAGCAAGAAGGGGGCTTTTGACACCGGGGAGCTGTTTTTT
>-|TRBV2|TRBJ2-1|-
CASRGAHNEQFF
TGTGCCAGCCGGGGTGCCCACAATGAGCAGTTCTTC
>-|TRBV7-2|TRBJ2-7|TRBD1
CASSTTGYGSYEQYF
TGTGCCAGCAGCACGACAGGGTACGGGTCCTACGAGCAGTACTTC
>-|TRBV28|TRBJ2-7|TRBD2
CASSRTSGSSYEQYF
TGTGCCAGCAGCAGGACTAGCGGCTCCTCCTACGAGCAGTACTTC
>-|TRBV7-2|TRBJ2-2|TRBD2
CASSGGGLVPPGELFF
TGTGCCAGCAGCGGGGGGGGACTAGTCCCTCCCGGGGAGCTGTTTTTT
>-|TRBV20-1|TRBJ1-4|-
CSARGGVGLFF
TGCAGTGCTAGAGGGGGGGTAGGGCTGTTTTTT
>-|TRBV28|TRBJ2-1|TRBD2
CASSYSGSWSYNEQFF
TGTGCCAGCAGTTATAGCGGGAGCTGGTCCTACAATGAGCAGTTCTTC
>-|TRBV29-1|TRBJ2-5|TRBD1
CSVAPGQAQETQYF
TGCAGCGTTGCCCCGGGACAGGCACAAGAGACCCAGTACTTC
>-|TRBV11-2|TRBJ1-4|TRBD1
CASSRDRDEKLFF
TGTGCCAGCAGCAGAGACAGGGATGAAAAACTGTTTTTT
>-|TRBV5-6|TRBJ1-5|-
CASSLRRALVGQAQHF
TGTGCCAGCAGCTTGCGACGCGCACTCGTAGGTCAGGCCCAGCATTTT
>few|TRBV29-1|TRBJ1-2|TRBD1
CSVKDRGTFLGYGYTF
TGCAGCGTAAAAGACAGGGGGACTTTCCTCGGCTATGGCTACACCTTC
>-|TRBV25-1|TRBJ2-7|TRBD1
CASSGSTGSYEQYF
TGTGCCAGCAGTGGATCGACAGGGTCCTACGAGCAGTACTTC
>-|TRBV9|TRBJ2-1|TRBD2
CASSPRSSGRATEQFF
TGTGCCAGCAGCCCCCGGTCGAGCGGGAGGGCCACTGAGCAGTTCTTC
>-|TRBV15|TRBJ2-1|TRBD1
CATSTGDRNNEQFF
TGTGCCACCAGCACGGGGGACAGGAACAATGAGCAGTTCTTC
>few|TRBV30|TRBJ1-5|TRBD1
CAWSANRGNQPQHF
TGTGCCTGGAGTGCCAACAGGGGGAATCAGCCCCAGCATTTT
>-|TRBV29-1|TRBJ2-1|TRBD2
CSVETSGMVEQFF
TGCAGCGTTGAGACTAGCGGGATGGTTGAGCAGTTCTTC
>-|TRBV5-6|TRBJ2-1|-
CASSLQYNEQFF
TGTGCCAGCAGCTTACAGTACAATGAGCAGTTCTTC
>few|TRBV5-1|TRBJ1-1|-
CASSLGGVTEAFF
TGCGCCAGCAGCTTGGGAGGAGTCACTGAAGCTTTCTTT
>-|TRBV27|TRBJ1-1|-
CASSSLQGAEAFF
TGTGCCAGCAGTTCCCTACAGGGCGCTGAAGCTTTCTTT
>few|TRBV9|TRBJ2-1|TRBD1
CASRETGGSYNEQFF
TGTGCCAGCAGGGAAACAGGGGGCTCCTACAATGAGCAGTTCTTC
>few|TRBV29-1|TRBJ2-7|TRBD1
CSVVRTGTYEQYF
TGCAGCGTTGTAAGGACAGGGACATACGAGCAGTACTTC
>-|TRBV18|TRBJ1-1|-
CASSPFYGDALNTEAFF
TGTGCCAGCTCACCATTTTACGGGGATGCCCTTAACACTGAAGCTTTCTTT
>few|TRBV30|TRBJ1-5|-
CAWSVGQGNNQPQHF
TGTGCCTGGAGTGTAGGGCAGGGCAACAATCAGCCCCAGCATTTT
>-|TRBV30|TRBJ1-5|-
CAWSVWGGHQPQHF
TGTGCCTGGAGTGTATGGGGGGGCCATCAGCCCCAGCATTTT
>few|TRBV7-2|TRBJ1-5|-
CASSPGQINQPQHF
TGTGCCAGCAGCCCTGGACAGATTAATCAGCCCCAGCATTTT
>-|TRBV7-2|TRBJ1-2|-
CASGSYREVNYGYTF
TGTGCCAGCGGTTCTTACAGGGAAGTCAACTATGGCTACACCTTC